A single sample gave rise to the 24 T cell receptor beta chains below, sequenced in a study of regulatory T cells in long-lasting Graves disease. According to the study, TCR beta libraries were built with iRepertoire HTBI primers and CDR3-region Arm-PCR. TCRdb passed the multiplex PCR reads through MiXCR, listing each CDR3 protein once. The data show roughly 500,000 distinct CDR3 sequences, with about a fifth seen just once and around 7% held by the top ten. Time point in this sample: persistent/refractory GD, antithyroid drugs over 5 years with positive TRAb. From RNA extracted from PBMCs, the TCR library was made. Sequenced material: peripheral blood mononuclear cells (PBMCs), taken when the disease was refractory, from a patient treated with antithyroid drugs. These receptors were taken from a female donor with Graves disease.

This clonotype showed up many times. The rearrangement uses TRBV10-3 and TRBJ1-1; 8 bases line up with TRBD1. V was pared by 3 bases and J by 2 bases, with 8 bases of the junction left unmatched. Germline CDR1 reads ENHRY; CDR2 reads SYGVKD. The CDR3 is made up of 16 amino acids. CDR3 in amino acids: CAISEGAGGFNTEAFF. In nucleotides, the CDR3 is TGTGCCATCAGTGAAGGGGCAGGGGGCTTCAACACTGAAGCTTTCTTT.

CDR3 sequence: CASSSAVGSYEQYF. DNA of the CDR3: TGTGCCAGCAGTTCGGCGGTTGGGTCCTACGAGCAGTACTTC. This chain links TRBV12-3 or TRBV12-4 with TRBJ2-7, with D uncertain. The CDR3 has 14 residues. Trimming pared 4 bases from V and 1 base from J, leaving 11 bases between.

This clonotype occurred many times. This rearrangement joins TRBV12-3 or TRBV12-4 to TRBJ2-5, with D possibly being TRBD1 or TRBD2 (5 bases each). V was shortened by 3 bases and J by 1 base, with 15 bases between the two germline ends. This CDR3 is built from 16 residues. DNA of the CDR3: TGTGCCAGCAGTTTGGGGACCCGTTCCACCCAAGAGACCCAGTACTTC. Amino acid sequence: CASSLGTRSTQETQYF.

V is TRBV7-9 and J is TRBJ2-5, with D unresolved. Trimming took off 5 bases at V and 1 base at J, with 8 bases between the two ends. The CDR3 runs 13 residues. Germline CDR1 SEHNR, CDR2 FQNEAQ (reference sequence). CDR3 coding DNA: TGTGCCAGCAGCCGCCGGGCCCAAGAGACCCAGTACTTC. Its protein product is CASSRRAQETQYF. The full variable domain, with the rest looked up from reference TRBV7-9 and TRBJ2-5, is DTGVSQNPRHKITKRGQNVTFRCDPISEHNRLYWYRQTLGQGPEFLTYFQNEAQLEKSRLLSDRFSAERPKGSFSTLEIQRTEQGDSAMYLCASSRRAQETQYFGPGTRLLVL.

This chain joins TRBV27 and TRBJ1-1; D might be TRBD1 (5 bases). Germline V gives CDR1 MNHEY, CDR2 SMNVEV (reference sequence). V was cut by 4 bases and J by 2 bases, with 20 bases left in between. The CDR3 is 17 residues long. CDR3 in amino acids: CASSSYRDSYTNTEAFF. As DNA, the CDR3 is TGTGCCAGCAGTTCTTATAGGGACTCTTACACAAACACTGAAGCTTTCTTT.

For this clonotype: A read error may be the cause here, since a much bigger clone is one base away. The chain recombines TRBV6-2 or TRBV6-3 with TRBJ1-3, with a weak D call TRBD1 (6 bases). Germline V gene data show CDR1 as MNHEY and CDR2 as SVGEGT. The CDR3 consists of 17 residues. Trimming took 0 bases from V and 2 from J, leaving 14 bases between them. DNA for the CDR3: TGTGCCAGCAGTTACTCGAAACCACAGGGACCTGGAAACACCATATATTTT. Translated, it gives CASSYSKPQGPGNTIYF.

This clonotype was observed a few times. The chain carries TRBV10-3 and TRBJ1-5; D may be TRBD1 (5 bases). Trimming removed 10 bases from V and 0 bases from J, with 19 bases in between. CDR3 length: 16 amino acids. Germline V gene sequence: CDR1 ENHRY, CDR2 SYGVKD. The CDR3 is CATDPGGTNSNQPQHF. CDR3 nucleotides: TGTGCCACCGACCCGGGGGGGACCAATAGCAATCAGCCCCAGCATTTT.

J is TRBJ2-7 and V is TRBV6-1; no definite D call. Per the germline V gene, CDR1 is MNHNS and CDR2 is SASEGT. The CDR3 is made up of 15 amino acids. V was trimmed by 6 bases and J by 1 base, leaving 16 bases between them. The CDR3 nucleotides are TGTGCCAGCAGCCCCGGTCTGGTGCGGTCCTACGAGCAGTACTTC. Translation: CASSPGLVRSYEQYF.

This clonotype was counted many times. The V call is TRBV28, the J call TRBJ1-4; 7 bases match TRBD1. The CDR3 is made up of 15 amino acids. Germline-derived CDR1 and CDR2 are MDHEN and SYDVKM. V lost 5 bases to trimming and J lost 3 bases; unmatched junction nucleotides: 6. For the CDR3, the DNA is TGTGCCAGCAGTCTTACAGGGACAGCTAATGAAAAACTGTTTTTT. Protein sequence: CASSLTGTANEKLFF.

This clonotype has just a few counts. The chain's CDR3 is CASRKEPNYNEQFF. CDR3 DNA sequence: TGTGCCAGCCGGAAGGAGCCAAACTACAATGAGCAGTTCTTC. The chain carries TRBV11-1 and TRBJ2-1; no clear D. V lost 8 bases and J lost 3, with 14 bases in between. CDR1 is SGHAT and CDR2 is FQDESV in the germline V gene (reference sequence). The CDR3 is 14 residues long.

CDR3 in amino acids: CASSPYEVYTEAFF. CDR3 in DNA: TGTGCCAGCTCACCATATGAGGTCTACACTGAAGCTTTCTTT. The rearrangement links TRBV18 to TRBJ1-1; D is unclear. The germline CDR1 and CDR2 sequences are KGHSH and LQKENI. This CDR3 comprises 14 residues. Trimming removed 2 bases from V and 3 bases from J, with 10 bases in between.

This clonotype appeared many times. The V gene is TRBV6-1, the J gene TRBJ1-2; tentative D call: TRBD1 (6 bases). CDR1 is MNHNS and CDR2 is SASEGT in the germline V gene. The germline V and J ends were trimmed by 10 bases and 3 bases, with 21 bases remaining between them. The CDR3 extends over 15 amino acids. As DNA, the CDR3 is TGTGCCACCCGAGCTGGGACCACAGGGCACTATGGCTACACCTTC. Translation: CATRAGTTGHYGYTF.

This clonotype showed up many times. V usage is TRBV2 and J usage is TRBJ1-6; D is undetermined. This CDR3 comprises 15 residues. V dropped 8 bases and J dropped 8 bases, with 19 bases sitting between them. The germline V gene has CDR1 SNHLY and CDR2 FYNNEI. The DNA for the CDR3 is TGTGCCAGCGCCGGAGAGGAGGGTTCTCATTCACCCCTCCACTTT. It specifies CASAGEEGSHSPLHF. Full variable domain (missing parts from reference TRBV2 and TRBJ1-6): EPEVTQTPSHQVTQMGQEVILRCVPISNHLYFYWYRQILGQKVEFLVSFYNNEISEKSEIFDDQFSVERPDGSNFTLKIRSTKLEDSAMYFCASAGEEGSHSPLHFGNGTRLTVT.

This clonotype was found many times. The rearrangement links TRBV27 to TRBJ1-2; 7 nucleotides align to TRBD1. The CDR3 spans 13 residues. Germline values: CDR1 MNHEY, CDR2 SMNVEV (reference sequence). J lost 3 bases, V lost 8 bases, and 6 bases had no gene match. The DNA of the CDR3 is TGTGCCAGCTCGGAGGGACAGTACTATGGCTACACCTTC. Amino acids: CASSEGQYYGYTF.

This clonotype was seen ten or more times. The CDR3 nucleotides are TGTGCCAGCAGTGAATTTAGAGGGACCGAGCAGTACTTC. This sequence encodes CASSEFRGTEQYF. The genes are TRBV2 and TRBJ2-7; the D gene could be TRBD1 or TRBD2 (5 bases each). The germline CDR1 and CDR2 sequences are SNHLY and FYNNEI. Trimming removed 2 bases at V and 6 bases at J, with 11 bases between. This CDR3 comprises 13 residues.

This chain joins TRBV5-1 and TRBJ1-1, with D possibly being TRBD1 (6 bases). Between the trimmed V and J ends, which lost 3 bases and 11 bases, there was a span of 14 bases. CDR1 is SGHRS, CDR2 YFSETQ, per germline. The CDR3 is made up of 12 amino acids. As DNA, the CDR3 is TGCGCCAGCAGCTCCGAACAGGGACGGGCTTTCTTT. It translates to CASSSEQGRAFF.

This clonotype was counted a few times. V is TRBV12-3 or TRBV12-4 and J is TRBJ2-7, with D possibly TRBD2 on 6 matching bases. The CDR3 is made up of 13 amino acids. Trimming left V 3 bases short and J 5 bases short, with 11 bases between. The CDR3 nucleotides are TGTGCCAGCAGTTTCAGACTAGTCGACGAGCAGTACTTC. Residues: CASSFRLVDEQYF.

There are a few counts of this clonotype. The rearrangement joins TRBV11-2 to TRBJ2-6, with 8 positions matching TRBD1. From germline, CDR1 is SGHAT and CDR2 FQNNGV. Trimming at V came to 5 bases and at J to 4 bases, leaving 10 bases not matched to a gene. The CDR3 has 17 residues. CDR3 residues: CASSPGRGQSGANVLTF. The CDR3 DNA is TGTGCCAGCAGCCCGGGCAGGGGGCAATCAGGGGCCAACGTCCTGACTTTC.

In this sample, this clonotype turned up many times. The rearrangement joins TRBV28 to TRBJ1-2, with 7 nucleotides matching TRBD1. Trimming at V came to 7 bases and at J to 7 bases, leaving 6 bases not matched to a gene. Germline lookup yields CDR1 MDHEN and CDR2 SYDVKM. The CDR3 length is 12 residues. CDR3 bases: TGTGCCAGCACTACAGGGGATTCTGGCTACACCTTC. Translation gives CASTTGDSGYTF.

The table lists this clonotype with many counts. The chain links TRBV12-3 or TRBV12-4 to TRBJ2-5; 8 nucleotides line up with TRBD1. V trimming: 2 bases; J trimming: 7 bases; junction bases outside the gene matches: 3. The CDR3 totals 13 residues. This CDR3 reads CASSLQTGGTQYF. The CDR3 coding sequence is TGTGCCAGCAGTTTACAAACAGGGGGGACCCAGTACTTC.

The CDR3 spells CASSLLLAGGQDEQFF. CDR3 in DNA: TGTGCCAGCAGTCTCCTACTAGCGGGGGGGCAGGATGAGCAGTTCTTC. The chain carries TRBV27 and TRBJ2-1; 13 bases are shared with TRBD2. Germline CDR1 MNHEY, CDR2 SMNVEV (reference sequence). The CDR3 consists of 16 residues. J gave up 8 bases and V 5 bases, and 9 bases lay outside the gene matches.

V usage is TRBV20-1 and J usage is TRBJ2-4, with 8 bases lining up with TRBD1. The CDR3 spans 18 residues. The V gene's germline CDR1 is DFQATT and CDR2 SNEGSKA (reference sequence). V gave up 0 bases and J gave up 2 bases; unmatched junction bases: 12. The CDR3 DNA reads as TGCAGTGCTAGAGATCGAAAGGACAGGGATTTGACCAAAAACATTCAGTACTTC. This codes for CSARDRKDRDLTKNIQYF.

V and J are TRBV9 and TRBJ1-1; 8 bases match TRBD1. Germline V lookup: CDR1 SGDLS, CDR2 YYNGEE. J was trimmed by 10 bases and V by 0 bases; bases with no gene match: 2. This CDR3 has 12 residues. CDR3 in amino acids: CASSVVTGGAFF. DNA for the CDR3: TGTGCCAGCAGCGTAGTTACAGGGGGAGCTTTCTTT. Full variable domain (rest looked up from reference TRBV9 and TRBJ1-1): DSGVTQTPKHLITATGQRVTLRCSPRSGDLSVYWYQQSLDQGLQFLIQYYNGEERAKGNILERFSAQQFPDLHSELNLSSLELGDSALYFCASSVVTGGAFFGQGTRLTVV.

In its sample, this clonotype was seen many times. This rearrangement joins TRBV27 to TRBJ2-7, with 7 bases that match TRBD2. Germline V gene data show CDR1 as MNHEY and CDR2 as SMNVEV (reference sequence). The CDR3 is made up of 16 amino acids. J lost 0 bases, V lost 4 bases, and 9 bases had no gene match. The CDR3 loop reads CASSSPASGVSYEQYF. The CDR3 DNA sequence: TGTGCCAGCAGTTCACCAGCTAGCGGAGTCTCCTACGAGCAGTACTTC.